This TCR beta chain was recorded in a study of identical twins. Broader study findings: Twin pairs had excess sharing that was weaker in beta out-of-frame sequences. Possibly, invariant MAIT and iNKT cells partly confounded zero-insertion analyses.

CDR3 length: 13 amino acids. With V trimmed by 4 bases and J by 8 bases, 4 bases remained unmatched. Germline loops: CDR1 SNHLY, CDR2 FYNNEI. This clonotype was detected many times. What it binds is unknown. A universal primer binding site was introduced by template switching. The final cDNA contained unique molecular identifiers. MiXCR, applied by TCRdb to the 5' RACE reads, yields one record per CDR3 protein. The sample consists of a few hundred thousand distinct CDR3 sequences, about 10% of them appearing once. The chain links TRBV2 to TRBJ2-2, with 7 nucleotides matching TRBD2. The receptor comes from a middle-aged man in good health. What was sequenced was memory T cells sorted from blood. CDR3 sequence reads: CASSGEGPGELFF. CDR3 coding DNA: TGTGCCAGCAGTGGGGAGGGCCCGGGGGAGCTGTTTTTT.